This T cell receptor beta chain was obtained from a study of T cell responses to AZD1222 COVID-19 vaccine. The repertoire was sequenced with immunoSEQ multiplex PCR; TCRdb's copy has only in-frame clones and lacks some. Of under 130,000 clones in the sample, more than 90% are singletons; the top ten hold 0.95% to 1.5%. V shed 0 bases and J shed 4 bases, with 9 bases lying between them. CDR1 and CDR2 from the germline V gene are SGHAT and FQNNGV. This CDR3 comprises 14 residues. Findings of the study overall: Distributed over spike, vaccine-associated CD4 TCRs predominated at 160-218 and 743-854. Clonal diversity may have been underestimated in mostly white British donors. Only 5 to 7 AZD1222 recipients tested seropositive at baseline.

The table lists this clone with a few counts. Its antigen remains unknown. The source was peripheral blood, collected on day 0 of AZD1222 vaccination. The chain has TRBV11-2 and TRBJ1-2; D is undetermined. The origin of this receptor is an adult in good health. The CDR3 DNA is TGTGCCAGCAGCTTAGATCCGGCAGCCTATGGCTACACCTTC. Amino acid sequence: CASSLDPAAYGYTF.